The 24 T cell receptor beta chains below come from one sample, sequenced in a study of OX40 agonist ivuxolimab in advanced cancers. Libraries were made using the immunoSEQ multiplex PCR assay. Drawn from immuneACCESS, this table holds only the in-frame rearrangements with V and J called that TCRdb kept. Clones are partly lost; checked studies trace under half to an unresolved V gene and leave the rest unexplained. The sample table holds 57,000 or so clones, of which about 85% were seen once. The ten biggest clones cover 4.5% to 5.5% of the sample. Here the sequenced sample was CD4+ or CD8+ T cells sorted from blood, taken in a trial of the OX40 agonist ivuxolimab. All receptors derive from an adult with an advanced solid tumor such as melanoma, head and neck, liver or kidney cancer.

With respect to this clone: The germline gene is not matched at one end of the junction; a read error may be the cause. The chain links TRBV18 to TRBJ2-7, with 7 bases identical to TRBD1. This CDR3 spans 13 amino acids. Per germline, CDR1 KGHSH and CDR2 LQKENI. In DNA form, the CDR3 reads TGTGCCAGCTCACCCCGACAGGGCTTCATCCCTGCTTTT. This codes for CASSPRQGFIPAF. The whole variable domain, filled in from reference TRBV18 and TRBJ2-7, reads NAGVMQNPRHLVRRRGQEARLRCSPMKGHSHVYWYRQLPEEGLKFMVYLQKENIIDESGMPKERFSAEFPKEGPSILRIQQVVRGDSAAYFCASSPRQGFIPAFGPGTRLTVT.

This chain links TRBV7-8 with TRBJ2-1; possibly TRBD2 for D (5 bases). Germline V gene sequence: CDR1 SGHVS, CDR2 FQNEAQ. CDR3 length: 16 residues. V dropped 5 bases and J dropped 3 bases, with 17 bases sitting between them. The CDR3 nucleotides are TGTGCCAGCAGCCCCCTACGCCCCGGGGTCTACAATGAGCAGTTCTTC. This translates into CASSPLRPGVYNEQFF.

The CDR3 is CASSYTGNTLTDYEQYF. The CDR3 DNA follows: TGTGCCAGCAGTTACACAGGGAACACTTTGACAGACTACGAGCAGTACTTC. The rearrangement uses TRBV7-9 and TRBJ2-7; D possibly corresponds to TRBD1 (6 bases). The germline V gene encodes CDR1 SEHNR and CDR2 FQNEAQ (reference sequence). The V end lost 6 bases, the J end lost 3 bases, and 24 bases lay between the germline ends. The CDR3 runs to 17 residues. The variable domain in full, completed from reference TRBV7-9 and TRBJ2-7, reads DTGVSQNPRHKITKRGQNVTFRCDPISEHNRLYWYRQTLGQGPEFLTYFQNEAQLEKSRLLSDRFSAERPKGSFSTLEIQRTEQGDSAMYLCASSYTGNTLTDYEQYFGPGTRLTVT.

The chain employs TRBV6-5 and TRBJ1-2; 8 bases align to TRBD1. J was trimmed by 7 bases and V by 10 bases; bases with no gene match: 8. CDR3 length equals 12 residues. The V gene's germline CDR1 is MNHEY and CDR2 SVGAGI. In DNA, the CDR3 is TGTGCCATCGGACAGGGATCGGGTGGCTACACCTTC. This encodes CAIGQGSGGYTF.

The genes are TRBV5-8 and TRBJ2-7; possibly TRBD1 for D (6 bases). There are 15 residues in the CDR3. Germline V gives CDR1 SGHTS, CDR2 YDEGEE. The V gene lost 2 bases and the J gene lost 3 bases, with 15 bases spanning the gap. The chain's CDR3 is CASSFLGGRDYEQYF. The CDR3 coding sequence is TGTGCCAGCAGCTTTTTAGGGGGACGAGACTACGAGCAGTACTTC.

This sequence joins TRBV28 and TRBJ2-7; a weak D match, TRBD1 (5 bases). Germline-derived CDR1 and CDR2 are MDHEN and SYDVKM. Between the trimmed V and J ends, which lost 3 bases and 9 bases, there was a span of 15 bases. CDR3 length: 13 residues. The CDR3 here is CASSFLQVKRQYF. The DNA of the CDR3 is TGTGCCAGCAGTTTCCTACAGGTAAAGAGGCAGTACTTC.

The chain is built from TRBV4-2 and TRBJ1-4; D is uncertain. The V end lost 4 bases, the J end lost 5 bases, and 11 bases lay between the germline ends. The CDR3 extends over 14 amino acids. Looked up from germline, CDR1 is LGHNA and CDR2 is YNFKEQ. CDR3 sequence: CASSLQQPNEKLFF. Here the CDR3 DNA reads TGTGCCAGCAGCCTACAGCAACCAAATGAAAAACTGTTTTTT.

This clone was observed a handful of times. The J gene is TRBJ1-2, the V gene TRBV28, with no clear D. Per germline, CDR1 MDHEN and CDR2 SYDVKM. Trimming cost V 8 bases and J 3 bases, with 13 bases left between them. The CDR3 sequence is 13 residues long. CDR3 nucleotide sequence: TGTGCCAGCGCAGCTTCAGACTACTATGGCTACACCTTC. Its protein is CASAASDYYGYTF.

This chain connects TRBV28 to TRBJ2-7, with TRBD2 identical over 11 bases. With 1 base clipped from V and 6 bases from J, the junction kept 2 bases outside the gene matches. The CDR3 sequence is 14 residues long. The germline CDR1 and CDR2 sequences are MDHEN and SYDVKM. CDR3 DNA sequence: TGTGCCAGCAGTTTATTCCTAGCGGGAGGCGAGCAGTACTTC. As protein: CASSLFLAGGEQYF.

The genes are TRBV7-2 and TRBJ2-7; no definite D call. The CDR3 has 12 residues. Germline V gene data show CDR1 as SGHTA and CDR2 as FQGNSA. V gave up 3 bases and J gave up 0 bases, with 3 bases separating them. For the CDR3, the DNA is TGTGCCAGCAGCTTTTCCTCCTACGAGCAGTACTTC. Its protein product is CASSFSSYEQYF.

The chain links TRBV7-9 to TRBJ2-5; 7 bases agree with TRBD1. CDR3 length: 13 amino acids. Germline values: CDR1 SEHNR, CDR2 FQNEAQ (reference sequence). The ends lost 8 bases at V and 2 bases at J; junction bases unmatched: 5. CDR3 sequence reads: CASGPGQQETQYF. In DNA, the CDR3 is TGTGCCAGCGGCCCGGGACAGCAAGAGACCCAGTACTTC.

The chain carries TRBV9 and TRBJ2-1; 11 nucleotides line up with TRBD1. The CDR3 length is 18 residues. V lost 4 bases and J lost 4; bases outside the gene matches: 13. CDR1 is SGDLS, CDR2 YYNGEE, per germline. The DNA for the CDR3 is TGTGCCAGCAGCACCCCAGGACAGGGGGCGACCCTGTACAATGAGCAGTTCTTC. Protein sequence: CASSTPGQGATLYNEQFF. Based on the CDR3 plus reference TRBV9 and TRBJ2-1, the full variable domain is DSGVTQTPKHLITATGQRVTLRCSPRSGDLSVYWYQQSLDQGLQFLIQYYNGEERAKGNILERFSAQQFPDLHSELNLSSLELGDSALYFCASSTPGQGATLYNEQFFGPGTRLTVL.

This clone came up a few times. The CDR3 loop reads CASSRDSLITIYF. The CDR3 DNA is TGTGCCAGCAGTCGGGACTCCTTAATCACCATATATTTT. This chain connects TRBV28 to TRBJ1-3; D perhaps matches TRBD1 (5 bases). Trimming pared 5 bases from V and 9 bases from J, leaving 14 bases between. The CDR3 length is 13 residues. Germline CDR1 is MDHEN and CDR2 is SYDVKM.

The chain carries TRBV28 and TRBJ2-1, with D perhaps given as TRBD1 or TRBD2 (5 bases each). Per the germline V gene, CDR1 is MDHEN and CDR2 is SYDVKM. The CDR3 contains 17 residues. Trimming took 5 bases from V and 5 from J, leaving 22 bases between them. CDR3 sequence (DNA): TGTGCCAGCAGTATAATACCCCGAGGGGCCCGCGACAATGAGCAGTTCTTC. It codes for CASSIIPRGARDNEQFF.

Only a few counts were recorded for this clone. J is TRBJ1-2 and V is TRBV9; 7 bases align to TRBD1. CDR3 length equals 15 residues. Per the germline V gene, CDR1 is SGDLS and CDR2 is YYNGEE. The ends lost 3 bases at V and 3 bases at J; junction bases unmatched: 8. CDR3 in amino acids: CASSANRRGDYGYTF. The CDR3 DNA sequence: TGTGCCAGCAGCGCTAACCGCAGGGGGGACTATGGCTACACCTTC.

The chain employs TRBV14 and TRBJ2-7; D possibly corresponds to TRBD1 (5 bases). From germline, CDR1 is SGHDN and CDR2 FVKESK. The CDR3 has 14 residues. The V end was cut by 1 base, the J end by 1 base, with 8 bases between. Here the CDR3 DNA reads TGTGCCAGCAGCCAAGTGGCAGGGTCCTACGAGCAGTACTTC. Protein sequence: CASSQVAGSYEQYF.

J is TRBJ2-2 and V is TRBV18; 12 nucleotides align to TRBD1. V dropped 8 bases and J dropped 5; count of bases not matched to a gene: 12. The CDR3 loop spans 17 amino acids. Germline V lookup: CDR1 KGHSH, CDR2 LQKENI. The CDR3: CASLGTGGVVGTGELFF. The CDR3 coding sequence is TGTGCCAGCCTCGGGACAGGGGGCGTCGTAGGAACCGGGGAGCTGTTTTTT.

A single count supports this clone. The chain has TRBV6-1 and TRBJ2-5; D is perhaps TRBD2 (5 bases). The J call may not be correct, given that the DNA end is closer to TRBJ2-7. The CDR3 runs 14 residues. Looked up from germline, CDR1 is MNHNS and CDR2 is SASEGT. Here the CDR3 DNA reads TGTGCCAGCAGTGAAGGAGGGATCTCCTACGAGCAGTACTTC. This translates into CASSEGGISYEQYF.

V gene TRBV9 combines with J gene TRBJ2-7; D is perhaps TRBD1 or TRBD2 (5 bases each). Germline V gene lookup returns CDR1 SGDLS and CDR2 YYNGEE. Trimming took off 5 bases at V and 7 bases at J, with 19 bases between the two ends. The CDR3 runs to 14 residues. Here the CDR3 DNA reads TGTGCCAGCAGTCTGGACGGGACGGCCGATGAGCAGTACTTC. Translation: CASSLDGTADEQYF.

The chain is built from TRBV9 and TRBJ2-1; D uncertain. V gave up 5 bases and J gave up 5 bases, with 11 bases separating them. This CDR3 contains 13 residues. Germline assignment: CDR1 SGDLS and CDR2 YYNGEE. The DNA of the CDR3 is TGTGCCAGCAGTCTTGAATTCAACAATGAGCAGTTCTTC. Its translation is CASSLEFNNEQFF.

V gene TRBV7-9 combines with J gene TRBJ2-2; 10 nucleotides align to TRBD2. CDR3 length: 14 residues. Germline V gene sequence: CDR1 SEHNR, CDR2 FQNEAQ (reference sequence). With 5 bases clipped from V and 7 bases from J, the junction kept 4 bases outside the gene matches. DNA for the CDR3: TGTGCCAGCAGCCTGGGACTAGCGTACGGGGAGCTGTTTTTT. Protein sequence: CASSLGLAYGELFF.

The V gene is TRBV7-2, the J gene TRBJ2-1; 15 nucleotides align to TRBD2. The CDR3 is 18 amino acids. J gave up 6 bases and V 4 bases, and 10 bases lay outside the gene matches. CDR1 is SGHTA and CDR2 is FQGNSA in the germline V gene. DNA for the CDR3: TGTGCCAGCAGCTCACCTCGGACTAGCGGGAGGGGGGTCAATGAGCAGTTCTTC. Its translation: CASSSPRTSGRGVNEQFF. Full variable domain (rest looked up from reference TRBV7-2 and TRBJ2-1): GAGVSQSPSNKVTEKGKDVELRCDPISGHTALYWYRQSLGQGLEFLIYFQGNSAPDKSGLPSDRFSAERTGGSVSTLTIQRTQQEDSAVYLCASSSPRTSGRGVNEQFFGPGTRLTVL.

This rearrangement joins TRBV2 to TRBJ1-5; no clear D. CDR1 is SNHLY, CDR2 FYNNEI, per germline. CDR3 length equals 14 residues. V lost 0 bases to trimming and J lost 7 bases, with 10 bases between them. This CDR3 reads CASSEAGGGQPQHF. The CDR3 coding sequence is TGTGCCAGCAGTGAAGCGGGTGGTGGACAGCCCCAGCATTTT.

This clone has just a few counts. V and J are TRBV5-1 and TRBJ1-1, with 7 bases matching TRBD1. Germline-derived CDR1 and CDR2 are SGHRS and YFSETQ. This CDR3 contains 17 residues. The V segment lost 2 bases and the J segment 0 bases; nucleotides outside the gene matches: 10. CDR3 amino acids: CASSLKDRTKMNTEAFF. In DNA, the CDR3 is TGCGCCAGCAGCTTAAAGGACAGGACGAAAATGAACACTGAAGCTTTCTTT.